Detailed here is one T cell receptor (beta chain). What it binds is unknown. Measured with immunoSEQ multiplex PCR; TCRdb has only the in-frame clones, and not every one. The sample lists tens of thousands of clones; about 87% were seen once. This specimen comes from a study of naive CD8 T cells in extremely preterm neonates. Study conclusions and caveats: Preterm CDR3s were shorter than older groups', with fewer N additions and less trimming. Shared CDR3 nucleotide sequences: preterm roughly 2.7%, term 0.35% to 0.5%, children 0.03% to 0.035%, adults around 0.0096%.

Trimming pared 2 bases from V and 0 bases from J, leaving 11 bases between. The CDR3 covers 15 residues. Germline V CDR1 and CDR2: MGHRA, YSYEKL. Extremely preterm deliveries at about 23-27 weeks of gestation provided the preterm samples. Pregnancies with fetal demise, active maternal HSV infection or known maternal HIV were excluded. Sorting kept Annexin V-negative CD3+CD8+CD45RA+CCR7+ naive T cells. Sorted naive CD8+ T cell numbers ranged ~17,000 to ~100,000. The source is a boy who was born preterm. The chain links TRBV4-1 to TRBJ2-7; TRBD2 might be the D (5 bases). The source material was naive CD8+ T cells from cord blood. For the CDR3, the DNA is TGCGCCAGCAGCCAAAGGAGAGCGGACTCCTACGAGCAGTACTTC. Translated: CASSQRRADSYEQYF.